The 5 T cell receptor beta chains below come from one sample, sequenced in a study of T cells and Merkel cell carcinoma outcomes. Some clones are missing from TCRdb's copy, which holds only in-frame ones; the method was immunoSEQ multiplex PCR. The repertoire holds approximately 10,000 clones, with around 95% as singletons. Sequenced sample: tumor tissue from Merkel cell carcinoma. The receptor set was obtained from a human donor with Merkel cell carcinoma.

The CDR3 nucleotides are TGTGCCAGCAGCCCACGCACAGATACGCAGTATTTT. Translation gives CASSPRTDTQYF. The V gene is TRBV9, the J gene TRBJ2-3; D is unclear. CDR3 length: 12 amino acids. V dropped 4 bases and J dropped 1 base, with 4 bases sitting between them. Germline values: CDR1 SGDLS, CDR2 YYNGEE.

The CDR3 loop is CASSRLAESYNEQFF. CDR3 coding DNA: TGCGCCAGCAGCCGATTAGCGGAGTCCTACAATGAGCAGTTCTTC. This rearrangement joins TRBV5-1 to TRBJ2-1; maybe TRBD2 (6 bases). The germline V gene encodes CDR1 SGHRS and CDR2 YFSETQ. V was pared by 4 bases and J by 1 base, with 12 bases between. The CDR3 covers 15 residues.

This chain links TRBV2 with TRBJ1-5; maybe TRBD1 (5 bases). V dropped 8 bases and J dropped 4 bases, with 15 bases sitting between them. CDR1 is SNHLY, CDR2 FYNNEI, per germline. The length of the CDR3 is 14 residues. The CDR3: CASLSGGLNQPQHF. CDR3 in DNA: TGTGCCAGCTTAAGTGGGGGACTGAATCAGCCCCAGCATTTT. Full variable domain (missing parts from reference TRBV2 and TRBJ1-5): EPEVTQTPSHQVTQMGQEVILRCVPISNHLYFYWYRQILGQKVEFLVSFYNNEISEKSEIFDDQFSVERPDGSNFTLKIRSTKLEDSAMYFCASLSGGLNQPQHFGDGTRLSIL.

V gene TRBV5-6 combines with J gene TRBJ2-3; maybe TRBD2 (6 bases). Trimming shortened V by 5 bases and J by 3 bases, and 13 bases separated the two germline ends. The CDR3 consists of 14 residues. Germline assignment: CDR1 SGHDT and CDR2 YYEEEE. The CDR3 sequence: CASSSSVYTDTQYF. The CDR3 DNA reads as TGTGCCAGCAGTTCTAGCGTTTATACAGATACGCAGTATTTT.

A single count supports this clone. The chain employs TRBV18 and TRBJ1-2; 8 bases fit TRBD1. Germline CDR1 is KGHSH and CDR2 is LQKENI. This CDR3 region has 13 residues. Germline trimming cut 3 bases from V and 4 bases from J; bases unmatched to any gene: 1. This CDR3 is CASSPDRGYGYTF. CDR3 DNA: TGTGCCAGCTCACCCGACAGGGGCTATGGCTACACCTTC.